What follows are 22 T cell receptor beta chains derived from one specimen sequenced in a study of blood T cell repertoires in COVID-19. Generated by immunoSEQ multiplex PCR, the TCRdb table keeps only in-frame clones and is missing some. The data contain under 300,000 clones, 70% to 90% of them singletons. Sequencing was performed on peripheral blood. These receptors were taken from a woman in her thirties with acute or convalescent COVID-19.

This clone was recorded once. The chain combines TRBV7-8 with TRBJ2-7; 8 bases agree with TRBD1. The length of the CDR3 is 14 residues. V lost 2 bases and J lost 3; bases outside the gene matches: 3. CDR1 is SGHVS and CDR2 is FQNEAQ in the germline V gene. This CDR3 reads CASSLSDRGYEQYF. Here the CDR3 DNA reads TGTGCCAGCAGCTTATCCGACAGGGGCTACGAGCAGTACTTC.

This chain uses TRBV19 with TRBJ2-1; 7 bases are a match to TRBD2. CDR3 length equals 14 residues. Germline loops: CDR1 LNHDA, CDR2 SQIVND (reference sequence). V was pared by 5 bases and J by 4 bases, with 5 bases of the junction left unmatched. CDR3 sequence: CASSQRDVYNEQFF. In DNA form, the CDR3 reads TGTGCCAGTAGTCAGCGGGACGTATACAATGAGCAGTTCTTC.

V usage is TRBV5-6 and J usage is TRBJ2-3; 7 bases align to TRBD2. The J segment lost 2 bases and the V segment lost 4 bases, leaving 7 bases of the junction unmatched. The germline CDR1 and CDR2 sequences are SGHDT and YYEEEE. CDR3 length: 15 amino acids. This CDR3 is CASSRDGLDTDTQYF. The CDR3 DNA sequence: TGTGCCAGCAGCAGGGACGGACTAGACACAGATACGCAGTATTTT.

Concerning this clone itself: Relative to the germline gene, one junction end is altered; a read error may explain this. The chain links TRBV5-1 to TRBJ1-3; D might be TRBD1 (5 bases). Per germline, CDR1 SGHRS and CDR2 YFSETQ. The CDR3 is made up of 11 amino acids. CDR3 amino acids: CASSSGGAESF. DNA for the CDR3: TGCGCCAGCAGCTCAGGTGGGGCAGAGTCTTTT.

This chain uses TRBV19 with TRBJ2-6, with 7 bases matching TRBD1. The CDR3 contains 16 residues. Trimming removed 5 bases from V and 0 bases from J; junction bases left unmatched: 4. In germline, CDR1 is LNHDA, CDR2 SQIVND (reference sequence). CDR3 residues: CASSPQGSSGANVLTF. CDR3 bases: TGTGCCAGTAGTCCACAGGGGTCCTCTGGGGCCAACGTCCTGACTTTC.

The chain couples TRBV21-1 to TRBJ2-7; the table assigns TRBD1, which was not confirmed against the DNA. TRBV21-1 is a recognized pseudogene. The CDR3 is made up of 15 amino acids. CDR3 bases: TGTGCCAGCAGCAAAGGGGGACAGGGTTCCTACGAGCAGTACTTC. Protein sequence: CASSKGGQGSYEQYF.

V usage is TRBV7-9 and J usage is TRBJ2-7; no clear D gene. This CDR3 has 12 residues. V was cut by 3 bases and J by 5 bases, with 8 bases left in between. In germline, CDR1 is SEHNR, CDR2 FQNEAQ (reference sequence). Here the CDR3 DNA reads TGTGCCAGCAGCTTCGGGTGGGACGAGCAGTACTTC. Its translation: CASSFGWDEQYF.

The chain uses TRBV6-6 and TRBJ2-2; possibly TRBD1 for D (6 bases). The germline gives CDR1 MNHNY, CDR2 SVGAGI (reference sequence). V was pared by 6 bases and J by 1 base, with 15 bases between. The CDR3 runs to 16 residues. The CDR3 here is CASSLTGTLNTGELFF. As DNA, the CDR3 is TGTGCCAGCAGCCTTACCGGGACACTGAACACCGGGGAGCTGTTTTTT.

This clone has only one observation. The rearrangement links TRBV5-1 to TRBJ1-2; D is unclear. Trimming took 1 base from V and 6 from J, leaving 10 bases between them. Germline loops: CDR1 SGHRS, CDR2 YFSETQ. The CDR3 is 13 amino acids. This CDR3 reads CASSLQERHGYTF. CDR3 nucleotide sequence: TGCGCCAGCAGCTTGCAGGAAAGGCATGGCTACACCTTC.

CDR3 nucleotides: TGCGCCAGCAGCCAAGTAGCTGTGGGCTCCTACGAGCAGTACTTC. Its translation is CASSQVAVGSYEQYF. This rearrangement joins TRBV4-3 to TRBJ2-7; no clear D gene. The CDR3 sequence is 15 residues long. Trimming pared 1 base from V and 0 bases from J, leaving 10 bases between. CDR1 and CDR2 (germline): LGHNA, YSLEER.

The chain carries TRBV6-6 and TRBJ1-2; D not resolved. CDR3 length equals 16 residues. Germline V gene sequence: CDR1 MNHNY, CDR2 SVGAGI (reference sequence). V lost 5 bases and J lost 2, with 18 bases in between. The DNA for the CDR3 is TGTGCCAGCAGTGCGGGGTTTAGTAAAATAAACTATGGCTACACCTTC. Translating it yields CASSAGFSKINYGYTF.

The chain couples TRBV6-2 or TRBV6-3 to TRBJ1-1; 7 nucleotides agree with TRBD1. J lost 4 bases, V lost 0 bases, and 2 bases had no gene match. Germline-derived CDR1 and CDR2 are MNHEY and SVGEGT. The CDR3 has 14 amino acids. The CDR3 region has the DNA TGTGCCAGCAGTTACTCGGGACAGATCACTGAAGCTTTCTTT. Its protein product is CASSYSGQITEAFF.

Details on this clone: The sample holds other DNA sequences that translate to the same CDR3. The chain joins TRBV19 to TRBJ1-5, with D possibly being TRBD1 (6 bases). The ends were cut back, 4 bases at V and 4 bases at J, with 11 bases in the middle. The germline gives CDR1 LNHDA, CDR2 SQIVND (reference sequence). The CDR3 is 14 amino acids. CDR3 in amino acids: CASSTGGLNQPQHF. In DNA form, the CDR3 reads TGTGCCAGTAGTACGGGGGGCTTGAATCAGCCCCAGCATTTT.

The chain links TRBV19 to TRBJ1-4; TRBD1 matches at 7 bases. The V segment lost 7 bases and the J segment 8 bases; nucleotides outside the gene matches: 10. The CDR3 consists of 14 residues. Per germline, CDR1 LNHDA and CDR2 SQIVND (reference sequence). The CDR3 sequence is CASTTTGLEEKLFF. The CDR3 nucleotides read TGTGCCAGTACCACGACAGGGCTCGAGGAAAAACTGTTTTTT.

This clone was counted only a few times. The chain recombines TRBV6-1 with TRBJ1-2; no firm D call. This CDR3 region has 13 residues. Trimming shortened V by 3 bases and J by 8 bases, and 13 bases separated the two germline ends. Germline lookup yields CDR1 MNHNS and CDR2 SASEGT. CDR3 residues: CASSDVGRLGYTF. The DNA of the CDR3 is TGTGCCAGCAGTGATGTGGGGAGGCTAGGCTACACCTTC.

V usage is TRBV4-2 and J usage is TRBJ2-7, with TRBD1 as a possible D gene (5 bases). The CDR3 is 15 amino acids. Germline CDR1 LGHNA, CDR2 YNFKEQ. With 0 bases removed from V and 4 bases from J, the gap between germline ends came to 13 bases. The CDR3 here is CASSQDPGPGYEQYF. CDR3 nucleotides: TGTGCCAGCAGCCAAGATCCAGGACCAGGGTACGAGCAGTACTTC.

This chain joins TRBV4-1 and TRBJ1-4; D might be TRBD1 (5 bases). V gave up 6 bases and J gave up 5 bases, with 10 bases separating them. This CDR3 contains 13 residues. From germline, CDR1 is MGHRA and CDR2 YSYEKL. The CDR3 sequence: CASRQTANEKLFF. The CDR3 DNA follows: TGCGCCAGCAGACAGACAGCAAATGAAAAACTGTTTTTT.

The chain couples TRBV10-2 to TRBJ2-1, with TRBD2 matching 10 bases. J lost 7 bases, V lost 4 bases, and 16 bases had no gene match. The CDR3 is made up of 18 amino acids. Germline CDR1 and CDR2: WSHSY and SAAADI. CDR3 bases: TGCGCCAGCAGTGGGGCCGGGACACCAGCGGGAGGGCCGAATGAGCAGTTCTTC. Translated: CASSGAGTPAGGPNEQFF.

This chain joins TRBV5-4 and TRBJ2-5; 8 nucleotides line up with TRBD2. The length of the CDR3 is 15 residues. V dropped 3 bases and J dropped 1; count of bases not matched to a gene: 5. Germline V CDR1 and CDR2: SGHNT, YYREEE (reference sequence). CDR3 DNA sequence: TGTGCCAGCAGCTCCCAAAGCGGGAGCCAAGAGACCCAGTACTTC. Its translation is CASSSQSGSQETQYF.

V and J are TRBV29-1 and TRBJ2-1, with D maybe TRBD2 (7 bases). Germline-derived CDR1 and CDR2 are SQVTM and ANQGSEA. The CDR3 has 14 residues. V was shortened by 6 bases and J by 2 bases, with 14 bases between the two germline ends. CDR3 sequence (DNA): TGCAGCGTCCTAAGGGGGGGACCCTACAATGAGCAGTTCTTC. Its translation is CSVLRGGPYNEQFF.

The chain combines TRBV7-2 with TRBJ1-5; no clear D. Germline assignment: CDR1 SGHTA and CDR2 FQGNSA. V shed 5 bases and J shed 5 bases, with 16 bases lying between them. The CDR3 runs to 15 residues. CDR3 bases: TGTGCCAGCAGCCTCCCGGGTGGTCGGTATCAGCCCCAGCATTTT. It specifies CASSLPGGRYQPQHF.

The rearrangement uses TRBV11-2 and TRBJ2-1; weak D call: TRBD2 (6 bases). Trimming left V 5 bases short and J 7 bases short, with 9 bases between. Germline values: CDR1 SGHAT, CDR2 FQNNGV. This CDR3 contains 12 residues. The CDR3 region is CASSPAGNEQFF. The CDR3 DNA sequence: TGTGCCAGCAGCCCCGCGGGGAATGAGCAGTTCTTC. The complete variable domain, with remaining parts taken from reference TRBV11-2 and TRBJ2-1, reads EAGVAQSPRYKIIEKRQSVAFWCNPISGHATLYWYQQILGQGPKLLIQFQNNGVVDDSQLPKDRFSAERLKGVDSTLKIQPAKLEDSAVYLCASSPAGNEQFFGPGTRLTVL.